This TCR beta chain was identified in a study of neoadjuvant nivolumab and ipilimumab in lung cancer. Study details: Patients got nivolumab 3 mg/kg on days 1, 15 and 29; combination added ipilimumab 1 mg/kg day 1.

About this clone: Its antigen is not identified.

Study observations and caveats: TCR sequencing covered a small number of samples.

Sequencing was performed with immunoSEQ multiplex PCR; in TCRdb, only in-frame clones are kept and a portion is missing. Seen here are about 4,300 clones, about four fifths observed once, and the top ten hold around 4.9%. Between the trimmed V and J ends, which lost 6 bases and 4 bases, there was a span of 16 bases. The CDR3 has 13 residues. CDR1 and CDR2 from the germline V gene are SQVTM and ANQGSEA. This chain joins TRBV29-1 and TRBJ2-7, with D perhaps matching TRBD2 (6 bases). The sequence came from an adult with non-small cell lung cancer. The specimen comprised peripheral blood, sampled after neoadjuvant nivolumab, alone or with ipilimumab, at or shortly before surgery. CDR3 sequence: CSVLDGRGYEQYF. For the CDR3, the DNA is TGCAGCGTCCTGGACGGCCGGGGGTACGAGCAGTACTTC.